These 27 T cell receptor beta chains were all obtained from the same sample, sequenced in a study of CD8+ T cells in alopecia areata. The sample's treatment: oral pan-JAK inhibitor, 5-10 mg twice daily. Sequencing used cDNA as its template, made by extracting RNA and reverse transcribing it. Assay: immunoSEQ multiplex PCR; the TCRdb copy retains only in-frame clones and omits some. Of around 100,000 clones in the sample, over 75% were seen once. The sequenced sample was CD8+ T cells sorted from blood, obtained at approximately week 34, from a patient treated with tofacitinib. These receptors originate from a human donor with alopecia areata.

This clone was observed a handful of times. The chain carries TRBV5-1 and TRBJ2-2; no firm D call. V was shortened by 2 bases and J by 9 bases, with 8 bases between the two germline ends. Germline V gives CDR1 SGHRS, CDR2 YFSETQ. CDR3 length: 12 amino acids. The CDR3 DNA follows: TGCGCCAGCAGCTTCGAGTCCCGGGAGCTGTTTTTT. It yields the protein CASSFESRELFF.

This clone was seen just once. The V call is TRBV7-9, the J call TRBJ2-1; D may match TRBD1 or TRBD2 (6 bases each). This CDR3 spans 16 amino acids. Germline values: CDR1 SEHNR, CDR2 FQNEAQ (reference sequence). V was trimmed by 6 bases and J by 3 bases, leaving 18 bases between them. The CDR3 DNA sequence: TGTGCCAGCAGTCCCAGGGGCGGGGATCACTACAATGAGCAGTTCTTC. The encoded protein is CASSPRGGDHYNEQFF. Combining the CDR3 with reference TRBV7-9 and TRBJ2-1 gives the whole variable domain DTGVSQNPRHKITKRGQNVTFRCDPISEHNRLYWYRQTLGQGPEFLTYFQNEAQLEKSRLLSDRFSAERPKGSFSTLEIQRTEQGDSAMYLCASSPRGGDHYNEQFFGPGTRLTVL.

The chain is built from TRBV4-1 and TRBJ2-1; 9 positions match TRBD2. The V segment lost 0 bases and the J segment 12 bases; nucleotides outside the gene matches: 15. CDR1 and CDR2 (germline): MGHRA, YSYEKL. The CDR3 contains 17 residues. CDR3 sequence: CASSQEGETSGVSGQFF. The CDR3 DNA follows: TGCGCCAGCAGCCAAGAAGGGGAGACTAGCGGAGTGAGCGGGCAGTTCTTC.

This clone has a handful of counts. J is TRBJ2-7 and V is TRBV10-3; perhaps TRBD2 as D (6 bases). Germline loops: CDR1 ENHRY, CDR2 SYGVKD. V lost 8 bases and J 7 bases, leaving 9 bases between the germline ends. The length of the CDR3 is 10 residues. Here the CDR3 DNA reads TGTGCCATCGGCGGGGAGGAGCAGTACTTC. It codes for CAIGGEEQYF.

V usage is TRBV9 and J usage is TRBJ2-4; TRBD1 or TRBD2 may be the D gene (6 bases each). The germline CDR1 and CDR2 sequences are SGDLS and YYNGEE. The V and J ends lost 0 bases and 0 bases respectively, with 13 bases between them. The CDR3 contains 17 residues. CDR3 in DNA: TGTGCCAGCAGCGTAGAGCCTGGGGGGCTAGCCAAAAACATTCAGTACTTC. Its protein product is CASSVEPGGLAKNIQYF.

This clone appeared a few times. This chain links TRBV29-1 with TRBJ2-7; D is perhaps TRBD1 (6 bases). Germline loops: CDR1 SQVTM, CDR2 ANQGSEA. The CDR3 runs to 12 residues. The CDR3 nucleotides are TGCAGTGTCAGGGGAGAGGGCTACGAGCAGTACTTC. Protein sequence: CSVRGEGYEQYF.

V is TRBV18 and J is TRBJ1-2; D uncertain. The CDR3 has 14 residues. V was clipped by 0 bases and J by 2 bases, with 7 bases between them. Germline lookup yields CDR1 KGHSH and CDR2 LQKENI. The CDR3 DNA reads TGTGCCAGCTCACCACCAATACAGAACTATGGCTACACCTTC. Its protein is CASSPPIQNYGYTF. Supplemented by reference TRBV18 and TRBJ1-2, the full variable domain reads NAGVMQNPRHLVRRRGQEARLRCSPMKGHSHVYWYRQLPEEGLKFMVYLQKENIIDESGMPKERFSAEFPKEGPSILRIQQVVRGDSAAYFCASSPPIQNYGYTFGSGTRLTVV.

V and J are TRBV5-1 and TRBJ2-5; possibly TRBD1 or TRBD2 for D (6 bases each). The CDR3 consists of 16 residues. Trimming took 3 bases from V and 1 from J, leaving 16 bases between them. Germline-derived CDR1 and CDR2 are SGHRS and YFSETQ. The CDR3 spells CASSSTSGDSQETQYF. As DNA, the CDR3 is TGCGCCAGCAGCTCCACCTCAGGGGACTCCCAAGAGACCCAGTACTTC.

The rearrangement joins TRBV23-1 to TRBJ2-1; D remains ambiguous. TRBV23-1 is labeled an ORF, and its function is uncertain. The V end was cut by 3 bases, the J end by 4 bases, with 4 bases between. The CDR3 is made up of 12 amino acids. CDR3 nucleotides: TGCGCCAGCAGTCACACTTACAATGAGCAGTTCTTC. This gives the protein CASSHTYNEQFF.

The rearrangement joins TRBV7-8 to TRBJ2-1; a weak D match, TRBD1 (6 bases). This CDR3 is 15 amino acids long. Trimming left V 7 bases short and J 3 bases short, with 16 bases between. CDR1 SGHVS and CDR2 FQNEAQ come from the germline V gene. As DNA, the CDR3 is TGTGCCAGCACCCCTTGGGACACCTACTACAATGAGCAGTTCTTC. It is translated as CASTPWDTYYNEQFF.

The V gene is TRBV4-1, the J gene TRBJ2-1; the match to TRBD2 covers 9 bases. From germline, CDR1 is MGHRA and CDR2 YSYEKL. The CDR3 totals 17 residues. The junction had 6 bases not matched to a gene; V was cut back by 1 base and J by 2 bases. CDR3: CASSQGASGETYNEQFF. In nucleotides, the CDR3 is TGCGCCAGCAGCCAAGGAGCTAGCGGGGAAACCTACAATGAGCAGTTCTTC.

The chain has TRBV2 and TRBJ2-6, with D perhaps matching TRBD2 (6 bases). This CDR3 is 18 amino acids long. The V end was cut by 7 bases, the J end by 1 base, with 20 bases between. Per germline, CDR1 SNHLY and CDR2 FYNNEI. The chain's CDR3 is CASNAFSGSFSGANVLTF. CDR3 in DNA: TGTGCCAGCAATGCGTTTAGCGGCAGCTTTTCTGGGGCCAACGTCCTGACTTTC.

V and J are TRBV2 and TRBJ2-6; no definite D call. CDR1 and CDR2 from the germline V gene are SNHLY and FYNNEI. Trimming left V 8 bases short and J 0 bases short, with 14 bases between. CDR3 length equals 16 residues. CDR3 residues: CASVTRAPSGANVLTF. The CDR3 region has the DNA TGTGCCAGCGTGACAAGGGCCCCCTCTGGGGCCAACGTCCTGACTTTC.

This clone appeared a single time. The chain couples TRBV6-1 to TRBJ2-7; 8 bases match TRBD1. Germline V gene sequence: CDR1 MNHNS, CDR2 SASEGT. The CDR3 has 15 residues. After removal of 3 bases from V and 0 bases from J, the junction contained 4 bases not matched to a gene. CDR3 coding DNA: TGTGCCAGCAGTGATCTAACAGGGGGCTCCTACGAGCAGTACTTC. Protein sequence: CASSDLTGGSYEQYF.

This rearrangement joins TRBV6-5 to TRBJ2-1; 8 bases map to TRBD2. J was trimmed by 13 bases and V by 4 bases; bases with no gene match: 15. CDR3 length equals 15 residues. Germline loops: CDR1 MNHEY, CDR2 SVGAGI. CDR3 sequence: CASSLAPGGLADQFF. CDR3 sequence (DNA): TGTGCCAGCAGTTTGGCTCCTGGAGGACTAGCCGATCAGTTCTTC.

The chain couples TRBV25-1 to TRBJ2-5; D not resolved. Near its end, the DNA agrees better with TRBJ2-7, so the J call may be wrong. The CDR3 covers 14 residues. The germline CDR1 and CDR2 sequences are MGHDK and SYGVNS. CDR3 in amino acids: CASSEIGQVHEQYF. The DNA of the CDR3 is TGTGCCAGCAGTGAAATTGGCCAGGTCCACGAGCAGTACTTC.

The V gene is TRBV9, the J gene TRBJ1-1; no definite D call. The germline V and J ends were trimmed by 6 bases and 1 base, with 10 bases remaining between them. The CDR3 has 13 residues. Germline CDR1 SGDLS, CDR2 YYNGEE. This CDR3 reads CASTPPRNTEAFF. CDR3 DNA sequence: TGTGCCAGCACCCCTCCTCGGAACACTGAAGCTTTCTTT.

The chain joins TRBV19 to TRBJ2-3; D not certain. V was shortened by 3 bases and J by 4 bases, with 11 bases between the two germline ends. The CDR3 is 14 amino acids. Germline loops: CDR1 LNHDA, CDR2 SQIVND (reference sequence). The CDR3 sequence is CASSISASADTQYF. CDR3 nucleotides: TGTGCCAGTAGTATCTCAGCATCGGCAGATACGCAGTATTTT.

This rearrangement joins TRBV6-5 to TRBJ2-7, with a weak D call TRBD1 (5 bases). This CDR3 is 13 amino acids long. V lost 2 bases to trimming and J lost 0 bases, with 5 bases between them. From germline, CDR1 is MNHEY and CDR2 SVGAGI. This CDR3 is CASSYGASYEQYF. As DNA, the CDR3 is TGTGCCAGCAGTTACGGGGCCTCCTACGAGCAGTACTTC.

The rearrangement links TRBV7-6 to TRBJ1-1; 12 bases line up with TRBD1. V shed 5 bases and J 4 bases; nucleotides not matched to a gene: 8. The CDR3 totals 16 residues. CDR1 and CDR2 (germline): SGHVS, FNYEAQ. The CDR3 protein is CASSDGTGGVGTEAFF. CDR3 bases: TGTGCCAGCAGCGACGGGACAGGGGGCGTCGGCACTGAAGCTTTCTTT.

The chain is built from TRBV7-9 and TRBJ2-2; TRBD2 agrees at 7 bases. Germline assignment: CDR1 SEHNR and CDR2 FQNEAQ (reference sequence). V lost 5 bases, J lost 8 bases, and 8 bases stayed unmatched. The CDR3 runs to 14 residues. The chain's CDR3 is CASSAGEGLGELFF. CDR3 DNA sequence: TGTGCCAGCAGCGCGGGAGAGGGGCTGGGGGAGCTGTTTTTT.

This sequence joins TRBV6-5 and TRBJ2-7; D may match TRBD1 or TRBD2 (5 bases each). The CDR3 is made up of 14 amino acids. Trimming removed 2 bases at V and 0 bases at J, with 8 bases between. Germline assignment: CDR1 MNHEY and CDR2 SVGAGI. CDR3 sequence (DNA): TGTGCCAGCAGTTACGCAGGGACCTCCTACGAGCAGTACTTC. This sequence encodes CASSYAGTSYEQYF.

The J gene is TRBJ2-1, the V gene TRBV27, with D unresolved. Germline CDR1 is MNHEY and CDR2 is SMNVEV (reference sequence). V was pared by 2 bases and J by 4 bases, with 6 bases between. CDR3 length equals 13 residues. In DNA, the CDR3 is TGTGCCAGCAGTTTACTAGTTTACAATGAGCAGTTCTTC. This translates into CASSLLVYNEQFF.

The chain links TRBV4-1 to TRBJ2-7; D unclear. This CDR3 has 14 amino acids. CDR1 and CDR2 (germline): MGHRA, YSYEKL. With 1 base removed from V and 2 bases from J, the gap between germline ends came to 9 bases. CDR3 residues: CASSQGVATYEQYF. CDR3 bases: TGCGCCAGCAGCCAAGGAGTAGCCACCTACGAGCAGTACTTC.

This chain connects TRBV12-5 to TRBJ2-3, with D possibly TRBD2 on 6 matching bases. V lost 7 bases and J 2 bases, leaving 25 bases between the germline ends. CDR3 size: 18 residues. From germline, CDR1 is LGHNT and CDR2 FRNRAP. The CDR3 spells CASALDSGDTTLTDTQYF. CDR3 bases: TGTGCTAGTGCCCTCGATAGCGGAGACACAACCCTCACAGATACGCAGTATTTT.

The V and J genes are TRBV29-1 and TRBJ2-7, with a weak D call TRBD1 (6 bases). Trimming removed 3 bases at V and 3 bases at J, with 15 bases between. Germline CDR1 reads SQVTM; CDR2 reads ANQGSEA. CDR3 length: 14 residues. The CDR3 DNA sequence: TGCAGCGTTGAGGCAGGGGCGACCCGCTACGAGCAGTACTTC. This codes for CSVEAGATRYEQYF.

This chain's CDR3 is CASSSRAGGLNTGELFF. Here the CDR3 DNA reads TGTGCCAGCAGTTCTAGAGCGGGGGGCCTGAACACCGGGGAGCTGTTTTTT. This chain connects TRBV9 to TRBJ2-2, with 9 bases identical to TRBD2. Germline V CDR1 and CDR2: SGDLS, YYNGEE. This CDR3 has 17 residues. V lost 5 bases, J lost 1 base, and 9 bases stayed unmatched. The variable domain in full, completed from reference TRBV9 and TRBJ2-2, reads DSGVTQTPKHLITATGQRVTLRCSPRSGDLSVYWYQQSLDQGLQFLIQYYNGEERAKGNILERFSAQQFPDLHSELNLSSLELGDSALYFCASSSRAGGLNTGELFFGEGSRLTVL.